The present T cell receptor (beta chain) was sequenced within a study of T cells in Graves' hyperthyroidism and ophthalmopathy. Many counts were recorded for this clonotype. Amplified TCR beta CDR3 regions derived from RNA transcripts. With the HTBI primer set, the TCR CDR3 went through a first round of RT-PCR. TCRdb used MiXCR to reprocess the multiplex PCR reads, holding one entry per CDR3 protein. In the table there are 550,000 to 800,000 distinct CDR3 sequences, roughly 17% of which are singletons. This CDR3 is built from 18 residues. Trimming cost V 5 bases and J 2 bases; bases outside gene matches: 13. Per germline, CDR1 MNHNS and CDR2 SASEGT.

The material sequenced was blood. The source is a man in his forties or fifties with Graves' hyperthyroidism. The chain has TRBV6-1 and TRBJ2-5, with 11 positions matching TRBD1. CDR3 sequence: CASSSSGTGGWRQETQYF. DNA for the CDR3: TGTGCCAGCAGTTCTTCCGGGACAGGGGGTTGGCGACAAGAGACCCAGTACTTC.